The 8 T cell receptor beta chains in this list originate from one sample, sequenced in a study of identical twins. Via MiXCR, TCRdb re-called the 5' RACE reads, giving one row per CDR3 protein. The profile covers approximately 620,000 distinct CDR3 sequences, with approximately 9% appearing a single time and 0.98% taken by the ten largest. In addition, the sample was reused for a study of yellow fever vaccine responses in identical twins.

Sequenced: PBMCs. These receptors were taken from a young woman in good health.

This clonotype showed up many times. The chain uses TRBV3-1 and TRBJ2-2, with D perhaps TRBD1 (6 bases). The CDR3 sequence is 16 residues long. Trimming removed 1 base at V and 5 bases at J, with 14 bases between. Germline V CDR1 and CDR2: LGHDT, YNNKEL (reference sequence). The CDR3 loop reads CASSQVPGQLTGELFF. CDR3 nucleotides: TGTGCCAGCAGCCAAGTTCCGGGACAACTTACCGGGGAGCTGTTTTTT.

The J gene is TRBJ1-2, the V gene TRBV20-1; TRBD1 agrees at 7 bases. CDR1 is DFQATT, CDR2 SNEGSKA, per germline (reference sequence). This CDR3 has 12 amino acids. V shed 5 bases, J shed 6 bases, and the junction held 6 bases outside the gene matches. CDR3: CSASITGDGYTF. CDR3 nucleotides: TGCAGTGCTTCAATTACAGGGGATGGCTACACCTTC.

The rearrangement joins TRBV7-2 to TRBJ2-3, with D hard to call. The CDR3 is 15 amino acids. Trimming left V 3 bases short and J 3 bases short, with 13 bases between. Germline CDR1 SGHTA, CDR2 FQGNSA. CDR3 region: CASSFTWIRTDTQYF. The CDR3 DNA follows: TGTGCCAGCAGCTTTACGTGGATTCGGACAGATACGCAGTATTTT.

The rearrangement uses TRBV28 and TRBJ1-2, with 11 positions matching TRBD1. V shed 5 bases, J shed 6 bases, and the junction held 5 bases outside the gene matches. The CDR3 length is 14 residues. Looked up from germline, CDR1 is MDHEN and CDR2 is SYDVKM. The CDR3: CASSGDRGWNGYTF. CDR3 nucleotide sequence: TGTGCCAGCAGTGGGGACAGGGGGTGGAATGGCTACACCTTC.

This clonotype has at least ten counts. A junction boundary mismatches the germline segment, possibly from a read error. The chain couples TRBV6-4 to TRBJ2-3; the D gene is possibly TRBD2 (6 bases). Germline CDR1 and CDR2: MRHNA and SNTAGT. The CDR3 extends over 13 amino acids. The CDR3 is CASSDQLLPGVHF. The CDR3 DNA reads as TGTGCCAGCAGTGACCAACTCCTGCCGGGGGTCCATTTT.

J is TRBJ2-5 and V is TRBV18; no clear D. V was clipped by 4 bases and J by 0 bases, with 18 bases between them. This CDR3 region has 17 residues. Germline assignment: CDR1 KGHSH and CDR2 LQKENI. For the CDR3, the DNA is TGTGCCAGCTCACTACTCAAGGGTTCACTGTACCAAGAGACCCAGTACTTC. It translates to CASSLLKGSLYQETQYF. The whole variable domain, filled in from reference TRBV18 and TRBJ2-5, reads NAGVMQNPRHLVRRRGQEARLRCSPMKGHSHVYWYRQLPEEGLKFMVYLQKENIIDESGMPKERFSAEFPKEGPSILRIQQVVRGDSAAYFCASSLLKGSLYQETQYFGPGTRLLVL.

This clonotype was seen a handful of times. The chain employs TRBV5-1 and TRBJ1-1; D is ambiguous. Per germline, CDR1 SGHRS and CDR2 YFSETQ. This CDR3 comprises 14 residues. The ends were cut back, 0 bases at V and 0 bases at J, with 6 bases in the middle. The CDR3 spells CASSLERLNTEAFF. The CDR3 DNA is TGCGCCAGCAGCTTGGAACGGCTGAACACTGAAGCTTTCTTT.

This chain connects TRBV20-1 to TRBJ2-7, with TRBD2 matching 7 bases. Germline CDR1 reads DFQATT; CDR2 reads SNEGSKA (reference sequence). V was pared by 3 bases and J by 5 bases, with 16 bases of the junction left unmatched. This CDR3 is 16 amino acids long. The CDR3 DNA sequence: TGCAGTGCTAGCGAGGGAGGGGTTCTAGCCTCGAACGAGCAGTACTTC. This encodes CSASEGGVLASNEQYF.